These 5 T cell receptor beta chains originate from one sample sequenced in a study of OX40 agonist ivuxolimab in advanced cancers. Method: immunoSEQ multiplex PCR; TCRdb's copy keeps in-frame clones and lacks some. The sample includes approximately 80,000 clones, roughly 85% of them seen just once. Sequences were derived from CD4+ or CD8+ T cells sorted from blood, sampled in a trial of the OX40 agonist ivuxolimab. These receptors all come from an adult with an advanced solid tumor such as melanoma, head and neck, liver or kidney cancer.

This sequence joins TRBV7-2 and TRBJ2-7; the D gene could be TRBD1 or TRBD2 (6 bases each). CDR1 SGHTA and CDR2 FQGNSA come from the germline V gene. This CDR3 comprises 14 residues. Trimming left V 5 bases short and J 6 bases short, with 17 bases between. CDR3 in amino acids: CASSPEGGRVEQYF. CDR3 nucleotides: TGTGCCAGCAGCCCAGAGGGGGGAAGGGTCGAGCAGTACTTC.

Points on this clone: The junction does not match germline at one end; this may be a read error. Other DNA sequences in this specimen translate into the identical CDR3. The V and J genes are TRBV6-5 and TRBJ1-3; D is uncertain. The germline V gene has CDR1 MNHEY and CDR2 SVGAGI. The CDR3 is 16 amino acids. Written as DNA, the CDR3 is TGTGCCAGCAGTTACTCGAGTAGAGCCTCTGGAAATACCATATATTTT. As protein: CASSYSSRASGNTIYF.

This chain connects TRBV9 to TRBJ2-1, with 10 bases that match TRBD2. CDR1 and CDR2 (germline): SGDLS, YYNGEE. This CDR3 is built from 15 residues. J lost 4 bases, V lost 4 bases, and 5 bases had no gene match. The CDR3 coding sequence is TGTGCCAGCAGCCAAACTAGCGGGGATTACAATGAGCAGTTCTTC. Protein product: CASSQTSGDYNEQFF.

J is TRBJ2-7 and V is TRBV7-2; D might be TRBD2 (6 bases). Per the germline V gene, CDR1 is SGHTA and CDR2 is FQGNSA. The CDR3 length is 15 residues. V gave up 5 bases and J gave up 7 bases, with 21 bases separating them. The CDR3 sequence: CASSLASGLLGEQYF. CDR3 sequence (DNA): TGTGCCAGCAGCCTGGCCAGCGGGCTCCTGGGGGAGCAGTACTTC. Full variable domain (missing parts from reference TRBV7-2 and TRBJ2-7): GAGVSQSPSNKVTEKGKDVELRCDPISGHTALYWYRQSLGQGLEFLIYFQGNSAPDKSGLPSDRFSAERTGGSVSTLTIQRTQQEDSAVYLCASSLASGLLGEQYFGPGTRLTVT.

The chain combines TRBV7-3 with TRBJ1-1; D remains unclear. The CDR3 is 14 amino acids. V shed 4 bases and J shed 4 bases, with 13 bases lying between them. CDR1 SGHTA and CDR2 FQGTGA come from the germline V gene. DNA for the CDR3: TGTGCCAGCAGCTCTCAGGAGAGTGGCACTGAAGCTTTCTTT. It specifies CASSSQESGTEAFF.